This T cell receptor (beta chain) was profiled in a study of blood T cell repertoires in COVID-19. Overall study context: COVID-19 samples, acute and convalescent, were from the United States, Italy and Spain. The cDNA or gDNA used as material had been derived from T cells, B-cell-depleted T cells, or PBMCs.

Germline V gene lookup returns CDR1 MNHEY and CDR2 SVGAGI. V gave up 6 bases and J gave up 4 bases, with 11 bases separating them. CDR3 size: 13 residues. Study processing details: The authors estimated nucleated cell counts from reference gene primer amplification. The method was immunoSEQ multiplex PCR; TCRdb's version includes in-frame clones alone and lacks a portion of them. Clone size and V and J calls were adopted from that table, with D and trimming inferred from the DNA. The sample carries some 38,000 clones, around 90% recorded once. Material: peripheral blood. V is TRBV6-5 and J is TRBJ2-3; D might be TRBD2 (5 bases). The sequence came from a man between 60 and 75 years old with active or convalescent COVID-19. CDR3 DNA sequence: TGTGCCAGCAGGGACTCCACCCCAGATACGCAGTATTTT. Amino acids: CASRDSTPDTQYF.